The TCR beta chain under discussion was sequenced for a study of T cells in Graves' hyperthyroidism and ophthalmopathy. The authors deemed Graves' hyperthyroidism stable absent ophthalmopathy progression within 18 months. Newly diagnosed patients aged 18 to 65 had hyperthyroidism of under 2 months' duration. A word on this clonotype: Relative to the germline gene, one junction end is altered; a read error may explain this.

RNA transcripts gave rise to amplified TCR beta CDR3 regions. The HTBI set primed first-round TCR CDR3 RT-PCR. TCRdb itself ran the multiplex PCR reads through MiXCR, one entry per CDR3 protein. This sample has a few hundred thousand distinct CDR3 sequences; roughly an eighth occur once, and the top ten carry 9.2%. The CDR3 is made up of 14 amino acids. Germline CDR1 reads SGHTA; CDR2 reads FQGNSA. Sequenced: blood. This TCR was recovered from a woman aged 18-29 years with Graves' hyperthyroidism. The V gene is TRBV7-2, the J gene TRBJ2-6; no definite D call. In DNA, the CDR3 is TGTGCCAGCGGCTTAGGGTCTGGGGCCAACGTCCTGACTTTC. Translating gives CASGLGSGANVLTF.